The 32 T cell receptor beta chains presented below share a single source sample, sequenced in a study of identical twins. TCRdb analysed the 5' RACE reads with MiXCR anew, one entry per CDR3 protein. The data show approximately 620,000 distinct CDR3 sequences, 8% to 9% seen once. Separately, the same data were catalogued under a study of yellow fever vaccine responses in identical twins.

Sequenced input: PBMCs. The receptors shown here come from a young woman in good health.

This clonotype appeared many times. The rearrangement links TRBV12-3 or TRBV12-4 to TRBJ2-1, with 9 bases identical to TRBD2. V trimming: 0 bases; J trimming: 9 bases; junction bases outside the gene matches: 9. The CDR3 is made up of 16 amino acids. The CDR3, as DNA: TGTGCCAGCAGTTTAGCTGGGCTAGCGGGGTATAGTGAGCAGTTCTTC. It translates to CASSLAGLAGYSEQFF.

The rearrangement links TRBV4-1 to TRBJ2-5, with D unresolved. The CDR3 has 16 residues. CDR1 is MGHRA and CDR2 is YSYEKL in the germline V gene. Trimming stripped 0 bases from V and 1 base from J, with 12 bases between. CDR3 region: CASSQDFLLVQETQYF. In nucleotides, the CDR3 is TGCGCCAGCAGCCAAGATTTTCTTTTGGTCCAAGAGACCCAGTACTTC.

CDR3 in DNA: TGTGCCAGCAGCTGGGGTCTCGACGGCTACACCTTC. This sequence encodes CASSWGLDGYTF. J is TRBJ1-2 and V is TRBV11-2; the D is unclear. Germline CDR1 SGHAT, CDR2 FQNNGV. V was pared by 4 bases and J by 8 bases, with 11 bases between. CDR3 length: 12 amino acids.

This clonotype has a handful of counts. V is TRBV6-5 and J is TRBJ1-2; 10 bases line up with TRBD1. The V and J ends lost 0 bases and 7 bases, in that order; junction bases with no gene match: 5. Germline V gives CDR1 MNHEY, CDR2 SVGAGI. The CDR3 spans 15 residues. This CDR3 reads CASSYSTGTGVGYTF. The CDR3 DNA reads TGTGCCAGCAGTTACTCGACCGGGACAGGGGTTGGCTACACCTTC.

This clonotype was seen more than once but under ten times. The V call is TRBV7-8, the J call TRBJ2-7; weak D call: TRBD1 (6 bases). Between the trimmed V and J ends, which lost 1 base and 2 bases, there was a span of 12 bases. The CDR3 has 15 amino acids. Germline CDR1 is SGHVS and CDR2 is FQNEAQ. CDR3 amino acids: CASSLGPGVAYEQYF. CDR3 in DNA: TGTGCCAGCAGCTTAGGGCCAGGGGTAGCCTACGAGCAGTACTTC.

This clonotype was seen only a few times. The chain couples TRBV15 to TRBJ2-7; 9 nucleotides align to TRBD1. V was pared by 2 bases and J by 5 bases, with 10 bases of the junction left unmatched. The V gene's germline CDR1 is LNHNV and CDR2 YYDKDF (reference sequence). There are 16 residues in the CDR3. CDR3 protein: CATSRRPGQGLDEQYF. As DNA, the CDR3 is TGTGCCACCAGCAGACGACCGGGACAGGGCCTGGACGAGCAGTACTTC.

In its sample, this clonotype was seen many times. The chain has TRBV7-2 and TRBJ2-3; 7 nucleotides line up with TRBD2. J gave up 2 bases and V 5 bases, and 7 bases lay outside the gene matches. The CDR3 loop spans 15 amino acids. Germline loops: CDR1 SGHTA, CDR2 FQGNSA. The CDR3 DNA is TGTGCCAGCAGCCCGGCTAGCGGACTCACAGATACGCAGTATTTT. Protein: CASSPASGLTDTQYF.

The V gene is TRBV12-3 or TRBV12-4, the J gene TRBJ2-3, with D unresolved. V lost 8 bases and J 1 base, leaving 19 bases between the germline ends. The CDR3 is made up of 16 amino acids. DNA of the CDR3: TGTGCCAGCCTCCTCCGGGCCTCGACACGCACAGATACGCAGTATTTT. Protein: CASLLRASTRTDTQYF.

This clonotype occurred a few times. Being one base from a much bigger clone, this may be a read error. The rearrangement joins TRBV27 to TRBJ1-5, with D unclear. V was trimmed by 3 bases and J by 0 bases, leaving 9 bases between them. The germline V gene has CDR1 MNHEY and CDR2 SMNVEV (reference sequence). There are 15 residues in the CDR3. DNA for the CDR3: TGTGCCAGCAGTTTGCACGGTAATAGCAATCAGCCCCAGCATTTT. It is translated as CASSLHGNSNQPQHF.

Here the CDR3 reads CAPWHRRYF. The CDR3 DNA is TGTGCCCCGTGGCACCGGCGGTACTTC. J is TRBJ2-5 and V is TRBV6-6; D gene ambiguous. Germline lookup yields CDR1 MNHNY and CDR2 SVGAGI (reference sequence). The CDR3 extends over 9 amino acids. The V and J ends lost 11 bases and 13 bases respectively, with 14 bases between them.

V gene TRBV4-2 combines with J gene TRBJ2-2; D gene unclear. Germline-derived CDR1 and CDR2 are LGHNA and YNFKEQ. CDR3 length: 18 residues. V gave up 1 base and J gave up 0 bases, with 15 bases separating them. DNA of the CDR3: TGTGCCAGCAGCCAAGTTCCCCGTACGGACGCGAACACCGGGGAGCTGTTTTTT. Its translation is CASSQVPRTDANTGELFF.

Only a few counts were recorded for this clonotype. The CDR3 loop reads CASSRAEGHYGYTF. The CDR3 nucleotides read TGTGCCAGCAGCCGGGCCGAGGGCCACTATGGCTACACCTTC. The chain has TRBV7-9 and TRBJ1-2; no clear D. Trimming took 5 bases from V and 3 from J, leaving 13 bases between them. The CDR3 loop spans 14 amino acids. CDR1 and CDR2 (germline): SEHNR, FQNEAQ (reference sequence).

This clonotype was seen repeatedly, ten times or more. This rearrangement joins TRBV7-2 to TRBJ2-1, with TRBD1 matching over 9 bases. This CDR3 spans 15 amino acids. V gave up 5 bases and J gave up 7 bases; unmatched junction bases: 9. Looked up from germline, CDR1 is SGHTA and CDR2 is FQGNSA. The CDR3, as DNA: TGTGCCAGCAGCGCCGGGACAGGGACGTTAAATGAGCAGTTCTTC. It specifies CASSAGTGTLNEQFF.

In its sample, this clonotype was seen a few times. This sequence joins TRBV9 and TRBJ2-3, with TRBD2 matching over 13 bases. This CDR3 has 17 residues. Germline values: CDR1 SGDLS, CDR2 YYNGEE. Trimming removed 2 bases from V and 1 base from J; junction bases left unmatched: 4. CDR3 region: CASSVGLAGAGTDTQYF. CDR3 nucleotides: TGTGCCAGCAGCGTTGGACTAGCGGGAGCCGGCACAGATACGCAGTATTTT. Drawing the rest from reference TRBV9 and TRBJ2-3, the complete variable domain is DSGVTQTPKHLITATGQRVTLRCSPRSGDLSVYWYQQSLDQGLQFLIQYYNGEERAKGNILERFSAQQFPDLHSELNLSSLELGDSALYFCASSVGLAGAGTDTQYFGPGTRLTVL.

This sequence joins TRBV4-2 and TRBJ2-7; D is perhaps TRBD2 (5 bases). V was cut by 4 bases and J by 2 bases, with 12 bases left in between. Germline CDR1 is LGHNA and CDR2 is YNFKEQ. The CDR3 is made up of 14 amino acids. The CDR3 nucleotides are TGTGCCAGCAGCCCAGACTACTATGCCTACGAGCAGTACTTC. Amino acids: CASSPDYYAYEQYF.

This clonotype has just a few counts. The CDR3 reads CASSLGLRYNSPLHF. DNA of the CDR3: TGTGCCAGCAGCTTAGGGCTTCGCTATAATTCACCCCTCCACTTT. J is TRBJ1-6 and V is TRBV11-2; D is unresolved. Between the trimmed V and J ends, which lost 1 base and 3 bases, there was a span of 7 bases. The germline gives CDR1 SGHAT, CDR2 FQNNGV. The CDR3 runs 15 residues.

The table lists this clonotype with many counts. CDR3 coding DNA: TGTGCCAGCAGTTACTCCGAATCCGGGGGAGCTGGCTACACCTTC. Translated, it gives CASSYSESGGAGYTF. The gene calls are TRBV6-5 and TRBJ1-2; possibly TRBD1 for D (5 bases). Trimming removed 0 bases at V and 7 bases at J, with 15 bases between. The CDR3 runs 15 residues. CDR1 is MNHEY, CDR2 SVGAGI, per germline.

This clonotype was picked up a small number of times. In DNA, the CDR3 is TGCAGTGCTGGACAGGGGCCTGGAGATGGCTACACCTTC. Protein product: CSAGQGPGDGYTF. This chain joins TRBV20-1 and TRBJ1-2; 9 bases are shared with TRBD1. The CDR3 runs 13 residues. Germline V gene sequence: CDR1 DFQATT, CDR2 SNEGSKA (reference sequence). With V trimmed by 5 bases and J by 6 bases, 7 bases remained unmatched.

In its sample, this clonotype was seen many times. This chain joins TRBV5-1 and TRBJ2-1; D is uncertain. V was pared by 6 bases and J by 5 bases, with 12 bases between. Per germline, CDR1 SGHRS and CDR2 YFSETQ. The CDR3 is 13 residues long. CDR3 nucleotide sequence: TGCGCCAGCAAAATTGAGAACCACAATGAGCAGTTCTTC. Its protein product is CASKIENHNEQFF.

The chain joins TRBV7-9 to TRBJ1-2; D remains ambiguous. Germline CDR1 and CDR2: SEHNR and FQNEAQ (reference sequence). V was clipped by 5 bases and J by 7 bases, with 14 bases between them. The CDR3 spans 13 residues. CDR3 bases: TGTGCCAGCAGCCGAGGGATCCCCGGTGGCTACACCTTC. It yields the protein CASSRGIPGGYTF.

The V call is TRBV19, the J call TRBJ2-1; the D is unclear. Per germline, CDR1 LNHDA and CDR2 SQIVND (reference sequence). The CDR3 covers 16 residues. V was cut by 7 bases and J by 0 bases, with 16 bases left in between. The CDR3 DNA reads TGTGCCAGTACGTTAGTCTTCGGGTTCTCCTACAATGAGCAGTTCTTC. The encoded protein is CASTLVFGFSYNEQFF.

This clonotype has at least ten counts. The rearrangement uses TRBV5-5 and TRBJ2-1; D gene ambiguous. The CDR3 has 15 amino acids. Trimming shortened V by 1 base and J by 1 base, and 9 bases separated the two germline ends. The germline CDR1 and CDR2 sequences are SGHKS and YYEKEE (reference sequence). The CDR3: CASSLRGDSYNEQFF. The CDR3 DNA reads TGTGCCAGCAGCTTGCGAGGAGATTCCTACAATGAGCAGTTCTTC.

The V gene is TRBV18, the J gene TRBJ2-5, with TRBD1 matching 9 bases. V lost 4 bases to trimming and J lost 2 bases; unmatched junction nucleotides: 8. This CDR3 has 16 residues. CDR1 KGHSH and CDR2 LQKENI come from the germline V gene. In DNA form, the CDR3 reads TGTGCCAGCTCACAAAGGGACAGGGTGACGCAAGAGACCCAGTACTTC. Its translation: CASSQRDRVTQETQYF.

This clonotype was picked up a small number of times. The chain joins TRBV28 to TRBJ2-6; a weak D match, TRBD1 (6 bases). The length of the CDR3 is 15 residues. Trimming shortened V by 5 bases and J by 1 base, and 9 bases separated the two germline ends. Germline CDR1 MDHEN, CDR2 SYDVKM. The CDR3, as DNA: TGTGCCAGCAGTATCAGGGGTTCTGGGGCCAACGTCCTGACTTTC. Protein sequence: CASSIRGSGANVLTF.

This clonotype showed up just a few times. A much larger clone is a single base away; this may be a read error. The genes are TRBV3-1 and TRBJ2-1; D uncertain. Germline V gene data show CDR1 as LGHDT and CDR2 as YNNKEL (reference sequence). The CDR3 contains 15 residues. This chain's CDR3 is CATSQDGRVYNEQFF. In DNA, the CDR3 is TGTGCCACCAGCCAAGATGGACGGGTCTACAATGAGCAGTTCTTC.

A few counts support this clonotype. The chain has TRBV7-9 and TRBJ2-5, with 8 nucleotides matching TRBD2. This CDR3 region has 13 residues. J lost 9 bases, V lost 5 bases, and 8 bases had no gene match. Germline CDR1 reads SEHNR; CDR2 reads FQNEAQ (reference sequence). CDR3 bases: TGTGCCAGCAGCCCCGGGACTAGTAAGTCCCAGTACTTC. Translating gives CASSPGTSKSQYF.

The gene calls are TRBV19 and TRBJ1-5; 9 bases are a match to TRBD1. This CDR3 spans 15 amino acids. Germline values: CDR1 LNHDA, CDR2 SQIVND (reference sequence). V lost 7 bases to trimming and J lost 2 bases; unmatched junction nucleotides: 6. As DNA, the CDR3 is TGTGCCAGTATCGGGACAGGGTTAGGCAATCAGCCCCAGCATTTT. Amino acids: CASIGTGLGNQPQHF.

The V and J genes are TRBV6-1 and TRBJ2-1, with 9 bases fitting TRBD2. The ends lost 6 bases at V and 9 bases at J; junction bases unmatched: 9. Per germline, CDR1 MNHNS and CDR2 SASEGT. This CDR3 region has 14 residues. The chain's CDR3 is CASSEWLAGSEQFF. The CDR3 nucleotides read TGTGCCAGCAGCGAATGGCTAGCGGGGAGTGAGCAGTTCTTC.

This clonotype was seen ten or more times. The CDR3 is CSVARGGGETQYF. The CDR3 region has the DNA TGCAGCGTTGCCCGCGGGGGTGGAGAGACCCAGTACTTC. The rearrangement links TRBV29-1 to TRBJ2-5, with 7 positions matching TRBD2. With 4 bases clipped from V and 4 bases from J, the junction kept 6 bases outside the gene matches. The length of the CDR3 is 13 residues. Germline V gene lookup returns CDR1 SQVTM and CDR2 ANQGSEA.

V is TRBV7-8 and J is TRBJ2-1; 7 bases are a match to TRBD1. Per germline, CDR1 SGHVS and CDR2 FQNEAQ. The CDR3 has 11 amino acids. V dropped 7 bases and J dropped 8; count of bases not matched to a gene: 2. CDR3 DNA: TGTGCCAGCATCGACAGGGATGAGCAGTTCTTC. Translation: CASIDRDEQFF.

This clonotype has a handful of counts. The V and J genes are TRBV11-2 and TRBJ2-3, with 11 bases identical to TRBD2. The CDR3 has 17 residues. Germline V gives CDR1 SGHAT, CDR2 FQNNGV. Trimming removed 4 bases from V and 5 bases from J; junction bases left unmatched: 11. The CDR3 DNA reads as TGTGCCAGCAGCTCTAGCCAATTAGCGGGGGGGGAAGATACGCAGTATTTT. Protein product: CASSSSQLAGGEDTQYF.

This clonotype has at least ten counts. In nucleotides, the CDR3 is TGTGCCAGCAGCTTATTACCAGAAAACAATGAGCAGTTCTTC. It codes for CASSLLPENNEQFF. The rearrangement links TRBV7-6 to TRBJ2-1, with unresolved D. CDR1 and CDR2 from the germline V gene are SGHVS and FNYEAQ. CDR3 length: 14 residues. V was trimmed by 2 bases and J by 5 bases, leaving 10 bases between them.